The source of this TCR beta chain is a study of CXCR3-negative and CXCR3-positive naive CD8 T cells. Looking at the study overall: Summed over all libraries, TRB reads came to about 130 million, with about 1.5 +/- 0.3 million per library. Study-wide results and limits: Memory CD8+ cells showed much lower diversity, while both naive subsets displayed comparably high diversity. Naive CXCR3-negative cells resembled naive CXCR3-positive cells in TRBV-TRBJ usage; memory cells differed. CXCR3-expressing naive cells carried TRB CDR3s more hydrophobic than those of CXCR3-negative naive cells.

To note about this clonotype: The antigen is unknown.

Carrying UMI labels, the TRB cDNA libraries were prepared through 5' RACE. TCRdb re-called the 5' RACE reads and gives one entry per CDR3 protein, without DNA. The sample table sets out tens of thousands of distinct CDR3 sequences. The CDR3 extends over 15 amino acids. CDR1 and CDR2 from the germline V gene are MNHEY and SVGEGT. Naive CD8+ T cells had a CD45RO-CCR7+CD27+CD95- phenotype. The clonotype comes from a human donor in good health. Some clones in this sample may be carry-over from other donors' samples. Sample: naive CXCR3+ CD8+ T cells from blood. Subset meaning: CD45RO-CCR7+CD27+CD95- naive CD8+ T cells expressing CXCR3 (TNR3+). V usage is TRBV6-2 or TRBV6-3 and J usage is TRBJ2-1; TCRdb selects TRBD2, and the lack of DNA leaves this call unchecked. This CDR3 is CASSARLEGSDEQFF.